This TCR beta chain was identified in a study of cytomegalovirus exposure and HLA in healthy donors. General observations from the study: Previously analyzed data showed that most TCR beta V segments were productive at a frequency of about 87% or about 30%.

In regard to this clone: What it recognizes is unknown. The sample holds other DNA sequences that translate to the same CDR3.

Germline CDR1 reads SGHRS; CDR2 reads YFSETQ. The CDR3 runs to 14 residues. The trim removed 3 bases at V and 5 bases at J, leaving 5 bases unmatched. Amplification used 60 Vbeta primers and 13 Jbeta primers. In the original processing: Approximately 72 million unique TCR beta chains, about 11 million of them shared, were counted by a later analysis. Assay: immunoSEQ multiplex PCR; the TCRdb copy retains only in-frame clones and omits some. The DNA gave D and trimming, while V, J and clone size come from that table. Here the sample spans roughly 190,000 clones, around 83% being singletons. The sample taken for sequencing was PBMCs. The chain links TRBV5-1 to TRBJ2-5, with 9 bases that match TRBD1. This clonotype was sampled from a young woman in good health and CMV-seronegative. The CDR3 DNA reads TGCGCCAGCAGCTCGACAGGGGGGGAGGAGACCCAGTACTTC. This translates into CASSSTGGEETQYF.